Below, 12 T cell receptor beta chains from the same sample are listed, as sequenced in a study of CD8+ T cells in alopecia areata. Reverse transcribed after extraction, RNA yielded cDNA as the sequencing template. Sequenced by immunoSEQ multiplex PCR; TCRdb stores in-frame clones only, minus some. Of about 76,000 clones in the sample, approximately 66% were seen once. Treatment meaning: oral pan-JAK inhibitor, 5-10 mg twice daily. The sample here was CD8+ T cells sorted from blood, taken at week 24, from a patient treated with tofacitinib. The receptors derive from a human donor with alopecia areata.

CDR3 in amino acids: CASSQDSPSTEAFF. The CDR3 coding sequence is TGCGCCAGCAGCCAAGATAGCCCGTCCACTGAAGCTTTCTTT. The chain combines TRBV4-3 with TRBJ1-1; D remains ambiguous. This CDR3 region has 14 residues. V was shortened by 0 bases and J by 4 bases, with 9 bases between the two germline ends. The germline V gene has CDR1 LGHNA and CDR2 YSLEER.

This rearrangement joins TRBV27 to TRBJ1-5, with unresolved D. V lost 5 bases and J lost 5, with 16 bases in between. CDR3 length: 15 amino acids. Germline V CDR1 and CDR2: MNHEY, SMNVEV (reference sequence). The CDR3 DNA is TGTGCCAGCAGTCCCGGGATGGGGTTACATCAGCCCCAGCATTTT. Translating gives CASSPGMGLHQPQHF.

This clone was counted a few times. The chain joins TRBV7-9 to TRBJ1-2, with 7 bases fitting TRBD1. CDR3 length equals 13 residues. CDR1 and CDR2 (germline): SEHNR, FQNEAQ (reference sequence). V dropped 7 bases and J dropped 8; count of bases not matched to a gene: 10. CDR3 loop: CASKITGAQGYTF. CDR3 DNA: TGTGCCAGCAAAATTACAGGGGCACAAGGCTACACCTTC. The full variable domain, its missing parts supplied by reference TRBV7-9 and TRBJ1-2, is DTGVSQNPRHKITKRGQNVTFRCDPISEHNRLYWYRQTLGQGPEFLTYFQNEAQLEKSRLLSDRFSAERPKGSFSTLEIQRTEQGDSAMYLCASKITGAQGYTFGSGTRLTVV.

V is TRBV7-9 and J is TRBJ1-2; no clear D. Germline V gene sequence: CDR1 SEHNR, CDR2 FQNEAQ (reference sequence). This CDR3 comprises 14 residues. Trimming pared 2 bases from V and 3 bases from J, leaving 10 bases between. The CDR3 coding sequence is TGTGCCAGCAGCTTATCCCTCAGAGACTATGGCTACACCTTC. Protein product: CASSLSLRDYGYTF.

The chain uses TRBV27 and TRBJ2-1, with D perhaps matching TRBD1 or TRBD2 (6 bases each). The germline V and J ends were trimmed by 3 bases and 0 bases, with 15 bases remaining between them. Germline V gene lookup returns CDR1 MNHEY and CDR2 SMNVEV (reference sequence). This CDR3 has 17 amino acids. The CDR3 region is CASSFVWGASSYNEQFF. As DNA, the CDR3 is TGTGCCAGCAGTTTTGTCTGGGGGGCCAGCTCCTACAATGAGCAGTTCTTC.

The genes are TRBV5-1 and TRBJ2-3, with a possible D match to TRBD2 (5 bases). The CDR3 has 15 amino acids. Germline assignment: CDR1 SGHRS and CDR2 YFSETQ. The V and J ends lost 5 bases and 2 bases respectively, with 15 bases between them. CDR3 in amino acids: CASRSRGFITDTQYF. The CDR3 bases are TGCGCCAGCAGGAGCCGGGGATTCATCACAGATACGCAGTATTTT.

With respect to this clone: This CDR3 fails to terminate in the conserved phenylalanine or tryptophan, so it likely reflects a read error. Because the CDR3's place on the DNA is in doubt, the DNA is left out and the CDR3 is given as listed by TCRdb. The gene calls are TRBV29-1 and TRBJ2-3; the table calls TRBD1, which could not be checked here. CDR1 is SQVTM, CDR2 ANQGSEA, per germline. The CDR3 contains 11 residues when both ends are counted. The CDR3 reads CSVEDSGRLRG.

The chain uses TRBV9 and TRBJ1-3; no definite D call. V shed 3 bases and J shed 3 bases, with 7 bases lying between them. Germline lookup yields CDR1 SGDLS and CDR2 YYNGEE. The CDR3 has 13 amino acids. This CDR3 is CASSEEVGNTIYF. The CDR3 nucleotides read TGTGCCAGCAGCGAGGAGGTTGGAAACACCATATATTTT.

V usage is TRBV27 and J usage is TRBJ2-7; weak D call: TRBD2 (6 bases). V was clipped by 2 bases and J by 3 bases, with 8 bases between them. The V gene's germline CDR1 is MNHEY and CDR2 SMNVEV (reference sequence). The CDR3 consists of 13 residues. As DNA, the CDR3 is TGTGCCAGCAGTTTAGTTAGCGGCTACGAGCAGTACTTC. It translates to CASSLVSGYEQYF.

The V and J genes are TRBV7-9 and TRBJ2-2; D is uncertain. This CDR3 is 12 amino acids long. Trimming removed 3 bases at V and 7 bases at J, with 6 bases between. CDR1 is SEHNR, CDR2 FQNEAQ, per germline (reference sequence). The CDR3 region has the DNA TGTGCCAGCAGCTTGGGCGTCGGGGAGCTGTTTTTT. Its translation is CASSLGVGELFF. Full variable domain (outside the CDR3, taken from reference TRBV7-9 and TRBJ2-2): DTGVSQNPRHKITKRGQNVTFRCDPISEHNRLYWYRQTLGQGPEFLTYFQNEAQLEKSRLLSDRFSAERPKGSFSTLEIQRTEQGDSAMYLCASSLGVGELFFGEGSRLTVL.

The V call is TRBV7-9, the J call TRBJ2-1; D is perhaps TRBD1 (6 bases). The germline gives CDR1 SEHNR, CDR2 FQNEAQ (reference sequence). V was cut by 6 bases and J by 8 bases, with 8 bases left in between. The CDR3 is 11 amino acids. As DNA, the CDR3 is TGTGCCAGCAGTAGGGGGTATGAGCAGTTCTTC. Translation: CASSRGYEQFF.

This clone has ten or more counts. CDR3 sequence: CASSLGLDYEQYF. Here the CDR3 DNA reads TGTGCCAGCAGTTTAGGACTAGACTACGAGCAGTACTTC. J is TRBJ2-7 and V is TRBV28; 7 bases are a match to TRBD2. This CDR3 comprises 13 residues. Unmatched junction bases numbered 1, after V lost 2 bases and J lost 3 bases. Germline CDR1 reads MDHEN; CDR2 reads SYDVKM.